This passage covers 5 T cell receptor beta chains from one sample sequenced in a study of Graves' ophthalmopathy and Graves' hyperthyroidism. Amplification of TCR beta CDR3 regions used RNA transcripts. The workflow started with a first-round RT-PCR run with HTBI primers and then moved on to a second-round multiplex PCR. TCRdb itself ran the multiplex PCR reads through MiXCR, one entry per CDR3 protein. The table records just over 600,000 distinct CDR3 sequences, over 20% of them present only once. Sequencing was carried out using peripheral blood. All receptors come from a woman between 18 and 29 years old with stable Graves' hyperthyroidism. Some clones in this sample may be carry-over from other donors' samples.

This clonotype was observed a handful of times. CDR3 nucleotides: TGTGCCAGCAGTCAAACGCCTAGCGGGGACACAGATACGCAGTATTTT. Its protein product is CASSQTPSGDTDTQYF. The chain recombines TRBV7-6 with TRBJ2-3, with TRBD2 matching over 9 bases. CDR3 length: 16 amino acids. Germline CDR1 SGHVS, CDR2 FNYEAQ. Losses at the gene ends were 6 bases for V and 2 bases for J; bases not matched to a gene: 9.

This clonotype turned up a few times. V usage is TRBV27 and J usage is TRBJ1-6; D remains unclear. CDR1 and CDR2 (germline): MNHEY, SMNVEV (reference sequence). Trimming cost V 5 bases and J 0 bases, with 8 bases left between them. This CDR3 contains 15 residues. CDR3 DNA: TGTGCCAGCAGTATCTTAAGCTCCTATAATTCACCCCTCCACTTT. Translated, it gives CASSILSSYNSPLHF.

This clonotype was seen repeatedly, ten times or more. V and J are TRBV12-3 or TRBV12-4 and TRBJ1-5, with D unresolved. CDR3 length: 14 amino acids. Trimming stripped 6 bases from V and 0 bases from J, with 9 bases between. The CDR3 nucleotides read TGTGCCAGCAGACCTGACATTAGCAATCAGCCCCAGCATTTT. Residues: CASRPDISNQPQHF.

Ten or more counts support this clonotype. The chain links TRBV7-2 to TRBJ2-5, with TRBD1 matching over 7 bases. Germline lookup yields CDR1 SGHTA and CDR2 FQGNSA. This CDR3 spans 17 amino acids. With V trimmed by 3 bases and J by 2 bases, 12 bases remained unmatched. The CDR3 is CASSLMAPGGGQETQYF. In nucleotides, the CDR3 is TGTGCCAGCAGCTTGATGGCCCCAGGGGGTGGTCAAGAGACCCAGTACTTC.

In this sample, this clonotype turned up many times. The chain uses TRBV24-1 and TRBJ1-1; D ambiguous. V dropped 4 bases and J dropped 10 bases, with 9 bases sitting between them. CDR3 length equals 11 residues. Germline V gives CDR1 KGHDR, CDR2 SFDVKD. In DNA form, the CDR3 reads TGTGCCACCAGTGAGGGCGGGCGAGCTTTCTTT. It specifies CATSEGGRAFF.